This T cell receptor (beta chain) originates from a study of blood T cell repertoires in COVID-19. Across the whole study: COVID-19 samples collected from the United States, Italy and Spain covered acute and convalescent phases.

Per the original data handling: Nucleated cell number was recorded as an estimate derived from reference gene primer amplification. The table came from immunoSEQ multiplex PCR; TCRdb's copy has only in-frame clones and leaves some out. From that table come the V and J calls and clone size; the DNA was used to work out D and trimming. This sample has roughly 250,000 clones, with around 92% found just once. Patients at the Seattle site were enrolled during active infection and followed longitudinally. The junction had 10 bases not matched to a gene; V was cut back by 2 bases and J by 2 bases. The CDR3 covers 17 residues. The germline gives CDR1 MDHEN, CDR2 SYDVKM.

Sequences were obtained from peripheral blood. The chain joins TRBV28 to TRBJ2-7, with 9 bases matching TRBD2. The receptor was isolated from a person aged 18-29 years with COVID-19, enrolled during active disease. The CDR3 spells CASSLPTGTSYAYEQYF. In DNA, the CDR3 is TGTGCCAGCAGTTTACCAACCGGGACTAGCTACGCCTACGAGCAGTACTTC.